Here is one TCR beta chain with its context. This clone was seen a handful of times. Its specific antigen is unknown. One base away there is no much larger clone; base qualities are not given. One collaborating source in Seattle enrolled patients while the patients were actively infected and followed the patients over time throughout the course of disease. Each collaborating institution followed its own protocols to collect whole blood in K2EDTA tubes. For TCRbeta analysis, collaborator samples were shipped as frozen whole blood, as isolated PBMCs, or as DNA extracted from either sample type. The immunoSEQ Assay, a bias-controlled multiplex PCR, was used to amplify TCRbeta CDR3 regions from genomic DNA. Per the source publication's procedure: The number of nucleated cells in each sample was estimated by amplification of reference gene primers within the assay. To quantify the absolute abundance of each unique TCRbeta CDR3 rearrangement, sequence reads were collapsed and filtered. For each sample, productive Simpson clonality was calculated by taking the square root of Simpson's diversity index across productive rearrangements. TCRdb obtained this table from immuneACCESS and retained in-frame rearrangements with V and J assigned. These tables miss some clones; where compared with another copy, unresolved V genes account for less than half of the shortfall, and the remainder is unexplained. V and J calls and clone size are as listed in that table; D and trimming were resolved from the DNA. Within this sample are fewer than 650,000 clones, with roughly nine tenths of them counted one time only. The ten largest clonotypes hold less than 9% of the sample.

This record belongs to a study of blood T cell repertoires in COVID-19 (dated by TCRdb to 2020 to 2021). The study in broad terms: Samples covering the acute and convalescent phases of COVID-19 were provided by collaborators in the United States, Italy and Spain. The material from the prospective study consisted of cDNA or gDNA derived from T cells, B-cell-depleted T cells, or PBMCs. Subjects who had been exposed to COVID-19, were actively infected with it, or had recovered from it provided the deeply sampled blood TCRbeta repertoires that made up the dataset. The repertoires were made available in a free public database intended to serve as a resource for research on the immune response to SARS-CoV-2. Samples were obtained from the ongoing ImmuneRACE study (first 160 participants) and from some 1,300 subjects provided by 6 global collaborators. Nearly every sample came with metadata listing a de-identified subject ID, COVID-19 status, age in years and sex. Where available, HLA class I and class II types were taken from metadata supplied by the sample provider and were not determined by assay-based typing. Points the paper makes about the study in general: The amount of clinical and demographic metadata varied by source and participant and was provided uncurated.

From the germline V gene (reference sequence), CDR1 is GTSNPN and CDR2 is SVGIG. V is cut by 4 bases and J by 8 bases, and the space between the germline ends is 17 bases. The CDR3 numbers 14 residues from cysteine through phenylalanine. Here the CDR3 DNA is all that survives: 42 bases in frame from base 1. Sequencing was carried out using peripheral blood. Recombination joined TRBV30 with TRBJ2-2; the D gene is unclear. The TCR sequence derives from a woman aged 45 to 65 with COVID-19, enrolled during active disease. CDR3 protein: CAWISPVSRGELFF. DNA sequence: TGTGCCTGGATCTCCCCAGTCAGTCGAGGGGAGCTGTTTTTT.